Sequencing of this T cell receptor (beta chain) was carried out in a study of CD8+ T cells in alopecia areata. TCR sequencing used cDNA made by reverse transcription of extracted RNA. Sequencing used immunoSEQ multiplex PCR; TCRdb keeps in-frame clones, though not all of them. The table shows approximately 190,000 clones, with roughly 50% occurring only once. Treatment: oral pan-JAK inhibitor, 5-10 mg twice daily. This clone has a single count. Sequenced here: CD4+ T cells sorted from blood, sampled at week 24, from a patient treated with tofacitinib. This sequence originates from a human donor with alopecia areata.

The DNA for the CDR3 is TGCGCCAGCAGCCAGGATAGTACTAGCTCACGGGATCAGTACTTC. Translated, it gives CASSQDSTSSRDQYF. The V and J genes are TRBV4-3 and TRBJ2-4, with D possibly being TRBD2 (6 bases). The CDR3 spans 15 residues. Germline values: CDR1 LGHNA, CDR2 YSLEER. The V end was cut by 3 bases, the J end by 12 bases, with 21 bases between.